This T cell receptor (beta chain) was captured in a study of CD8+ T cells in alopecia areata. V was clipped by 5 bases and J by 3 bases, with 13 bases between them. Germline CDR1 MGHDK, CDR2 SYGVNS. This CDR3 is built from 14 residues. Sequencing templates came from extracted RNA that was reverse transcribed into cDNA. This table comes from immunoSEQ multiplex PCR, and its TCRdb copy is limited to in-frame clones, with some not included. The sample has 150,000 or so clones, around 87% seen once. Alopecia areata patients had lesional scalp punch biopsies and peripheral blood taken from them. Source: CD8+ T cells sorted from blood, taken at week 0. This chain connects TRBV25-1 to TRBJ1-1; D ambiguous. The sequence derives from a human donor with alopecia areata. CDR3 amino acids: CASSQRIWDTEAFF. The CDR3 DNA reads TGTGCCAGCAGTCAACGAATCTGGGACACTGAAGCTTTCTTT.